This entry features one T cell receptor (beta chain) sequence. Its antigen target is currently unknown. No base quality information exists; no much larger clone differs at one position. TCRbeta CDR3 regions were amplified from genomic DNA by means of the immunoSEQ Assay, a bias-controlled multiplex PCR. Regarding the original processing steps: Nucleated cell counts per sample were estimated from amplification of reference gene primers within the assay. To quantify the absolute abundance of each unique TCRbeta CDR3 rearrangement, sequence reads were collapsed and filtered. For each sample, productive Simpson clonality was calculated by taking the square root of Simpson's diversity index across productive rearrangements. Here the immuneACCESS table is served through TCRdb, limited to in-frame sequences with V and J called. Missing clones are a known gap in these copies; in checked studies unresolved V genes cover under half, and the rest lacks a known reason. V, J and clone size derive from that table, while D and trimming were established from the DNA sequence. In all, the sample holds approximately 100,000 clones, and more than 60% of those were seen once. 20% of the sample is taken by the ten largest.

The collaborating institutions used their own protocols to collect whole blood in K2EDTA tubes. For TCRbeta analysis, collaborators shipped samples in one of three forms: frozen whole blood, isolated PBMCs, or DNA extracted from either of those sample types. The data derive from a study of blood T cell repertoires in COVID-19 (dated by TCRdb to between 2020 and 2021). With regard to the full study: Samples covering the acute and convalescent phases of COVID-19 were provided by collaborators in the United States, Italy and Spain. The material from the prospective study consisted of cDNA or gDNA derived from T cells, B-cell-depleted T cells, or PBMCs. HLA class I and class II types, where available, came from metadata supplied by the sample provider rather than from assay-based typing. Samples were obtained from the ongoing ImmuneRACE study (first 160 participants) and from approximately 1,200 subjects provided by 6 global collaborators. Subjects who had been exposed to COVID-19, were actively infected with it, or had recovered from it provided the deeply sampled blood TCRbeta repertoires that made up the dataset. The repertoires were made available in a free public database intended to serve as a resource for research on the immune response to SARS-CoV-2. Nearly every sample came with metadata listing a de-identified subject ID, COVID-19 status, age in years and sex.

Results and caveats for the whole study, not just this receptor: The amount of clinical and demographic metadata varied by source and participant and was provided uncurated.

The CDR3 measures 16 amino acids from cysteine to phenylalanine. Of all the DNA, just the CDR3 is kept, 48 bases in frame from base 1. V ends up 0 bases short and J 9 bases short, with an unmatched junction base count of 6. The germline V gene (reference sequence) sets CDR1 to MNHEY and CDR2 to SMNVEV. The clonotype was recovered from a man between 65 and 79 years old with active or convalescent COVID-19. Material: peripheral blood. The sequence joins TRBV27 to TRBJ2-1; 12 bases in the junction line up with TRBD2. This receptor carries the CDR3 CASSLSRLAGVGEQFF. The nucleotide sequence is given as TGTGCCAGCAGTTTATCGAGACTAGCGGGAGTGGGTGAGCAGTTCTTC.